One sample yielded the 10 T cell receptor beta chains listed below, sequenced in a study of blood T cell repertoires in COVID-19. This table comes from immunoSEQ multiplex PCR, and its TCRdb copy is limited to in-frame clones, with some not included. This table has roughly 100,000 clones, around 80% appearing once. Sequencing input: peripheral blood. All receptors derive from an elderly man with acute or convalescent COVID-19.

This chain links TRBV7-2 with TRBJ1-1; a weak D match, TRBD1 (6 bases). V lost 3 bases, J lost 3 bases, and 14 bases lay in between. Germline assignment: CDR1 SGHTA and CDR2 FQGNSA. This CDR3 has 15 amino acids. CDR3 residues: CASSLRGGADTEAFF. The CDR3 DNA follows: TGTGCCAGCAGCTTGAGGGGGGGCGCGGACACTGAAGCTTTCTTT.

The chain links TRBV18 to TRBJ1-4; D ambiguous. Germline CDR1 and CDR2: KGHSH and LQKENI. CDR3 length: 16 residues. V lost 2 bases to trimming and J lost 4 bases, with 14 bases between them. This CDR3 is CASSPRAAGLNEKLFF. Written as DNA, the CDR3 is TGTGCCAGCTCACCAAGAGCTGCGGGCCTTAATGAAAAACTGTTTTTT.

This clone was seen a few times. V usage is TRBV24-1 and J usage is TRBJ2-3; tentative D call: TRBD2 (5 bases). The CDR3 length is 13 residues. From germline, CDR1 is KGHDR and CDR2 SFDVKD. With 3 bases removed from V and 9 bases from J, the gap between germline ends came to 12 bases. The CDR3 sequence is CATSDPDRGTQYF. The DNA of the CDR3 is TGTGCCACCAGTGATCCTGACCGAGGGACGCAGTATTTT.

This rearrangement joins TRBV29-1 to TRBJ2-3, with 11 bases matching TRBD2. Germline V lookup: CDR1 SQVTM, CDR2 ANQGSEA. After removal of 4 bases from V and 5 bases from J, the junction contained 11 bases not matched to a gene. This CDR3 comprises 16 residues. The CDR3 reads CSVGGGLAGGKDTQYF. DNA of the CDR3: TGCAGCGTTGGGGGGGGTCTAGCGGGAGGTAAAGATACGCAGTATTTT.

The chain is built from TRBV2 and TRBJ2-1; 9 bases are shared with TRBD1. The CDR3 contains 18 residues. V lost 2 bases and J lost 7; bases outside the gene matches: 15. CDR1 is SNHLY, CDR2 FYNNEI, per germline. The CDR3 nucleotides read TGTGCCAGCAGTGAACGGACGATCCCGGGACAGGGTAAAAATGAGCAGTTCTTC. It translates to CASSERTIPGQGKNEQFF. Based on the CDR3 plus reference TRBV2 and TRBJ2-1, the full variable domain is EPEVTQTPSHQVTQMGQEVILRCVPISNHLYFYWYRQILGQKVEFLVSFYNNEISEKSEIFDDQFSVERPDGSNFTLKIRSTKLEDSAMYFCASSERTIPGQGKNEQFFGPGTRLTVL.

The genes are TRBV7-8 and TRBJ2-2; a possible D gene is TRBD2 (6 bases). Deletions cut 4 bases from V and 7 bases from J, with 10 bases between. The CDR3 sequence is 13 residues long. Looked up from germline, CDR1 is SGHVS and CDR2 is FQNEAQ. The CDR3 reads CASSYRGGGELFF. CDR3 sequence (DNA): TGTGCCAGCAGCTATCGGGGAGGCGGGGAGCTGTTTTTT.

This chain links TRBV7-9 with TRBJ2-7; no clear D gene. Germline CDR1 is SEHNR and CDR2 is FQNEAQ (reference sequence). The CDR3 extends over 14 amino acids. Trimming shortened V by 4 bases and J by 2 bases, and 12 bases separated the two germline ends. The CDR3 coding sequence is TGTGCCAGCAGCTCCTCGGGTCGTGCCTACGAGCAGTACTTC. Amino acid sequence: CASSSSGRAYEQYF.

The CDR3 here is CASNNRGNQPQHF. CDR3 DNA: TGTGCCAGTAATAACAGGGGAAATCAGCCCCAGCATTTT. The genes are TRBV19 and TRBJ1-5; 7 bases are shared with TRBD1. CDR1 is LNHDA, CDR2 SQIVND, per germline (reference sequence). CDR3 length: 13 residues. V was pared by 7 bases and J by 4 bases, with 4 bases of the junction left unmatched.

The gene calls are TRBV4-1 and TRBJ2-3; TRBD2 matches at 8 bases. Germline CDR1 reads MGHRA; CDR2 reads YSYEKL. V gave up 0 bases and J gave up 4 bases; unmatched junction bases: 3. The CDR3 has 15 residues. This chain's CDR3 is CASSQDPGLADTQYF. The CDR3 DNA reads as TGCGCCAGCAGCCAAGATCCGGGACTAGCAGATACGCAGTATTTT.

V gene TRBV11-2 combines with J gene TRBJ1-4, with D possibly being TRBD1 (5 bases). CDR3 length: 15 residues. Looked up from germline, CDR1 is SGHAT and CDR2 is FQNNGV. Trimming shortened V by 0 bases and J by 5 bases, and 10 bases separated the two germline ends. The CDR3 nucleotides are TGTGCCAGCAGCTTAGAGGGGGGAGCCAATGAAAAACTGTTTTTT. This encodes CASSLEGGANEKLFF.